A selection of T cell receptor beta chains follows, all from one sample in a study of identical twins. TCRdb used MiXCR to reprocess the 5' RACE reads, holding one entry per CDR3 protein. Of approximately 220,000 distinct CDR3 sequences listed, around a tenth are singletons. The sequenced sample consisted of memory (CD45RO+) T cells sorted from blood. The receptors derive from a woman younger than 35 in good health. CDR3s include the opening cysteine and the closing phenylalanine or tryptophan. Each record gives: V gene, D gene, clone size, J gene, CDR3 DNA, CDR3 protein. The D gene is left open where the match is weak. Rows may omit the clone size; those that give it use once, few, many or a size class.

>TRBV7-2|TRBD2|many|TRBJ2-3
TGTGCCAGCAGCTTACATAAACTAGCGGGACAGCCAGATACGCAGTATTTT
CASSLHKLAGQPDTQYF
>TRBV20-1|TRBD1|many|TRBJ1-5
TGCAGTGCTGTGGTTCAGGGGGCTTCAAATCAGCCCCAGCATTTT
CSAVVQGASNQPQHF
>TRBV11-3|NA|NA|TRBJ2-1
TGTGCCAGCAGCTCTTCCGGGACTGGCTACAATGAGCAGTTCTTC
CASSSSGTGYNEQFF
>TRBV7-7|NA|few|TRBJ2-2
TGTGCCAGCAGCTCACAGCTTGCGAACACCGGGGAGCTGTTTTTT
CASSSQLANTGELFF
>TRBV20-1|TRBD2|few|TRBJ2-1
TGCAGTGCTAGGGGGAGGGTCGACAATGAGCAGTTCTTC
CSARGRVDNEQFF
>TRBV10-3|TRBD1|NA|TRBJ1-6
TGTGCCACCCAGGGACAGGGTGATTCACCCCTCCACTTT
CATQGQGDSPLHF
>TRBV4-3|TRBD1|NA|TRBJ1-1
TGCGCCAGCAGCCTACAGGGGGCGATCGGCACTGAAGCTTTCTTT
CASSLQGAIGTEAFF
>TRBV11-2|NA|NA|TRBJ2-3
TGTGCCAGCAGCCCGGGCCTTATCCGGGCAGATACGCAGTATTTT
CASSPGLIRADTQYF
>TRBV18|NA|NA|TRBJ2-7
TGTGCCAGCTCAACTCAAGACGAGCAGTACTTC
CASSTQDEQYF
>TRBV20-1|TRBD2|few|TRBJ2-1
TGCAGTGCCGAACCGGGACTAGCGGGCTCCTACAATGAGCAGTTCTTC
CSAEPGLAGSYNEQFF
>TRBV27|NA|NA|TRBJ1-4
TGTGCCAGCAGTTTTACCCCCCCCGGAGAAAAACTGTTTTTT
CASSFTPPGEKLFF
>TRBV25-1|NA|few|TRBJ2-7
TGTGCCAGCATCAAACACCGGAGACATTCCTTACCGACCGACGAGCAGTACTTC
CASIKHRRHSLPTDEQYF
>TRBV12-3/TRBV12-4|NA|many|TRBJ2-7
TGTGCCAGCAGTTCTACGGTACTGGAGCAGTACTTC
CASSSTVLEQYF
>TRBV12-3/TRBV12-4|NA|many|TRBJ1-4
TGTGCCAGCAGCCAGGTTGCAACTAATGAAAAACTGTTTTTT
CASSQVATNEKLFF
>TRBV5-5|TRBD1|few|TRBJ1-5
TGTGCCAGCAGCTTTGGGCAGGGGGATCAGCCCCAGCATTTT
CASSFGQGDQPQHF
>TRBV6-4|NA|many|TRBJ2-3
TGTGCCAGCAAGGAGGAGGAAGGGGCAGATACGCAGTATTTT
CASKEEEGADTQYF
>TRBV6-2/TRBV6-3|TRBD2|NA|TRBJ2-7
TGTGCCAGCAGTTACCGGGGGGTCTCCTACGAGCAGTACTTC
CASSYRGVSYEQYF
>TRBV4-1|NA|many|TRBJ2-1
TGCGCCAGCAGCCCCGGGACGGAAGACAATGAGCAGTTCTTC
CASSPGTEDNEQFF
>TRBV28|NA|few|TRBJ1-1
TGTGCCAGCAGTTTCCTCTCTCTGAACACTGAAGCTTTCTTT
CASSFLSLNTEAFF
>TRBV20-1|NA|NA|TRBJ2-3
TGCAGTGCACAGGGAGGGACAGATACGCAGTATTTT
CSAQGGTDTQYF
>TRBV5-6|NA|many|TRBJ2-3
TGTGCCAGCAGCTTGGAACTCTCCATTGATACGCAGTATTTT
CASSLELSIDTQYF
>TRBV7-8|NA|many|TRBJ1-1
TGTGCCAGCAGCCTACCTGGGGGGTATGGTGAAGCTTTCTTT
CASSLPGGYGEAFF
>TRBV5-1|TRBD2|many|TRBJ2-3
TGCGCCAGCAGCTTTGACGGGAGGAGCACAGATACGCAGTATTTT
CASSFDGRSTDTQYF
>TRBV20-1|NA|few|TRBJ1-1
TGCAGTGCGTTCCCCGGGGTAAAAGCTTTCTTT
CSAFPGVKAFF
>TRBV5-6|NA|NA|TRBJ2-3
TGTGCCAGCAGCTTGGGCTCCTCAGATACGCAGTATTTT
CASSLGSSDTQYF
>TRBV25-1|TRBD2|few|TRBJ2-2
TGTGCCAGCAGTGGAAGAGGACTAGCGGGGGGGGACGGGGAGCTGTTTTTT
CASSGRGLAGGDGELFF
>TRBV5-1|NA|many|TRBJ1-5
TGCGCCAGCAGCCCCGAAGGTGTCCGGGGGGTTCCCCAGCATTTT
CASSPEGVRGVPQHF
>TRBV12-3/TRBV12-4|NA|NA|TRBJ1-3
TGTGCCAGCAGCCCGACCGGAAACACCATATATTTT
CASSPTGNTIYF
>TRBV5-1|TRBD1|many|TRBJ1-2
TGCGCCAGCAGCAAAGATGGACAGGCTAACTATGGCTACACCTTC
CASSKDGQANYGYTF